These T cell receptor beta chains were read from a single sample in a study of glioma-infiltrating T cells after dendritic cell vaccination. Generated by immunoSEQ multiplex PCR, the TCRdb table keeps only in-frame clones and is missing some. The data show some 38,000 clones, approximately 84% seen once. Sequencing was performed on blood, taken before dendritic cell vaccination. These receptors were taken from a human donor with glioblastoma. Both conserved end residues are part of each CDR3. A D gene is named only where the DNA matches it firmly. Clone size is given for some rows only: seen once, a few or many times, or a class if the clone is expanded.

TRBV7-2,NA,TRBJ2-3,TRBD2,CASSLRLAAYTSTDTQYF,TGTGCCAGCAGCTTACGGCTAGCGGCTTACACTAGCACAGATACGCAGTATTTT
TRBV19,NA,TRBJ1-2,NA,CASSIPTGYGYTF,TGTGCCAGTAGTATCCCGACAGGCTATGGCTACACCTTC
TRBV6-6,NA,TRBJ1-6,TRBD1,CASIIQGGINSPLHF,TGTGCCAGCATTATACAGGGGGGGATTAATTCCCCCCTCCACTTT
TRBV10-1,few,TRBJ2-7,NA,CASHRLRIRAYEQYF,TGCGCCAGCCACAGGTTACGGATAAGAGCCTACGAGCAGTACTTC
TRBV29-1,NA,TRBJ1-4,NA,CSVSGGFGEKLFF,TGCAGCGTCTCCGGGGGTTTCGGTGAAAAACTGTTTTTT
TRBV4-1,NA,TRBJ1-6,NA,CASSLNSGGSSYHSPLHF,TGCGCCAGCAGCCTAAACTCGGGGGGAAGCTCCTATCATTCACCCCTCCACTTT
TRBV4-1,NA,TRBJ2-7,TRBD1,CASSQDRPGGSYEQYF,TGCGCCAGCAGCCAAGATCGGCCAGGGGGCTCCTACGAGCAGTACTTC
TRBV29-1,NA,TRBJ2-1,NA,CSVEALRSTDPYNEQFF,TGCAGCGTTGAAGCCCTCCGGAGTACCGACCCCTACAATGAGCAGTTCTTC
TRBV29-1,NA,TRBJ1-4,NA,CSVRFRQDSLLFF,TGCAGCGTCCGGTTTCGCCAGGACAGTTTACTGTTTTTT
TRBV5-1,once,TRBJ1-4,TRBD1,CASSAQGGGEKLFF,TGCGCCAGCAGCGCACAGGGGGGTGGAGAAAAACTGTTTTTT
TRBV9,NA,TRBJ1-2,TRBD1,CASRVTGKGRYTF,TGTGCCAGCAGGGTGACAGGGAAGGGACGGTACACCTTC
TRBV7-6,NA,TRBJ1-5,TRBD1,CASSSQGYGNQPQHF,TGTGCCAGCAGCTCACAGGGGTATGGCAATCAGCCCCAGCATTTT
TRBV19,NA,TRBJ1-1,NA,CASRWGGTEAFF,TGTGCCAGTAGGTGGGGAGGCACTGAAGCTTTCTTT
TRBV2,NA,TRBJ2-7,TRBD1,CASSDSGTGIYEQYF,TGTGCCAGCAGTGATTCCGGGACAGGGATATACGAGCAGTACTTC
TRBV6-5,NA,TRBJ2-1,NA,CASSYQFTGNEQFF,TGTGCCAGCAGTTACCAGTTTACGGGCAATGAGCAGTTCTTC
TRBV9,NA,TRBJ2-3,TRBD2,CASSVDSLAESTDTQYF,TGTGCCAGCAGCGTAGATAGTCTAGCGGAGAGCACAGATACGCAGTATTTT
TRBV7-9,NA,TRBJ1-4,NA,CASSPDSRGEKLFF,TGTGCCAGCAGCCCCGACAGTCGTGGTGAAAAACTGTTTTTT
TRBV6-5,few,TRBJ2-7,TRBD1,CASRYTGVEKGEQYF,TGTGCCAGCAGATATACAGGGGTGGAAAAAGGCGAGCAGTACTTC
TRBV20-1,NA,TRBJ1-2,TRBD1,CSPTGGGYTF,TGCAGTCCTACAGGGGGCGGCTACACCTTC
TRBV4-3,NA,TRBJ2-2,NA,CASSQDLGGGELFF,TGCGCCAGCAGCCAAGATCTGGGGGGCGGGGAGCTGTTTTTT
TRBV2,NA,TRBJ1-6,NA,CASSEGRSSYNSPLHF,TGTGCCAGCAGTGAGGGTAGGAGCTCCTATAATTCACCCCTCCACTTT
TRBV14,NA,TRBJ2-3,TRBD2,CASSQVLGGALATQYF,TGTGCCAGCAGCCAAGTGTTGGGAGGGGCACTGGCTACGCAGTATTTT
TRBV27,NA,TRBJ1-1,TRBD1,CASSFDRGRTEAFF,TGTGCCAGCAGTTTTGACAGGGGGCGCACTGAAGCTTTCTTT